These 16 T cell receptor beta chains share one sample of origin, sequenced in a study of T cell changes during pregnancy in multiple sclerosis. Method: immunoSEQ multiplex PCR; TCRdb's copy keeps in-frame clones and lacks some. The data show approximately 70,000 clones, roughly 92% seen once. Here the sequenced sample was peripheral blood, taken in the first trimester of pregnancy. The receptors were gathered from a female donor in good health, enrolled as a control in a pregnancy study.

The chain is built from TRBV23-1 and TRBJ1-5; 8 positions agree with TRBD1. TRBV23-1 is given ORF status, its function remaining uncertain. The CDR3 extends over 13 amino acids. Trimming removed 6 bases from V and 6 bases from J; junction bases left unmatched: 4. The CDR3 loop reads CASRDREGQPQHF. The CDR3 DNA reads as TGCGCCAGCAGGGACAGGGAGGGTCAGCCCCAGCATTTT.

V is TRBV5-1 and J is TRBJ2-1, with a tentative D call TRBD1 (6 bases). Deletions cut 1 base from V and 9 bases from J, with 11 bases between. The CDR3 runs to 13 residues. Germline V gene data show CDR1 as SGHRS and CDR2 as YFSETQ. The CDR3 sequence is CASSLTGFGEQFF. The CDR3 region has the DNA TGCGCCAGCAGCTTGACAGGGTTCGGTGAGCAGTTCTTC.

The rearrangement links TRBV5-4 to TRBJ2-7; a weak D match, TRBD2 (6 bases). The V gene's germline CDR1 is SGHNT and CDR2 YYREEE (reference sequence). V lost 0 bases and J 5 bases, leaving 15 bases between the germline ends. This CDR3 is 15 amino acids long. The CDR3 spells CASSLAGGKMNEQYF. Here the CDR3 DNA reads TGTGCCAGCAGCTTGGCCGGCGGGAAAATGAACGAGCAGTACTTC. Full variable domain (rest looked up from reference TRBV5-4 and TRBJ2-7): ETGVTQSPTHLIKTRGQQVTLRCSSQSGHNTVSWYQQALGQGPQFIFQYYREEENGRGNFPPRFSGLQFPNYSSELNVNALELDDSALYLCASSLAGGKMNEQYFGPGTRLTVT.

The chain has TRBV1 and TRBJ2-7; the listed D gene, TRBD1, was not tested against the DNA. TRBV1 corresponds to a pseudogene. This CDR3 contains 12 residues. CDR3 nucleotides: TGCACCAGCAGCCAAGAGGGGCGAGAGCAGTACTTC. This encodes CTSSQEGREQYF.

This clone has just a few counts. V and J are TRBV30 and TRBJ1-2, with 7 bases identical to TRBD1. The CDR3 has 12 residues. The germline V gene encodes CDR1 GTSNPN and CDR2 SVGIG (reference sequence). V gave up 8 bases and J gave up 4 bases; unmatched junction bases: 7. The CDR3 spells CAGTGQVYGYTF. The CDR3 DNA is TGTGCCGGAACTGGACAGGTCTATGGCTACACCTTC. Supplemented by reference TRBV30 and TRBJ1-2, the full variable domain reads SQTIHQWPATLVQPVGSPLSLECTVEGTSNPNLYWYRQAAGRGLQLLFYSVGIGQISSEVPQNLSASRPQDRQFILSSKKLLLSDSGFYLCAGTGQVYGYTFGSGTRLTVV.

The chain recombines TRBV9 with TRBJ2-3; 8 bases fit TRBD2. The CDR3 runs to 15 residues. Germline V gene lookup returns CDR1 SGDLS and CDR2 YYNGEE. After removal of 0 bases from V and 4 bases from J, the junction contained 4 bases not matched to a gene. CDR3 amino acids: CASSVGSGSADTQYF. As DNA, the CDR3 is TGTGCCAGCAGCGTAGGAAGCGGGAGCGCAGATACGCAGTATTTT.

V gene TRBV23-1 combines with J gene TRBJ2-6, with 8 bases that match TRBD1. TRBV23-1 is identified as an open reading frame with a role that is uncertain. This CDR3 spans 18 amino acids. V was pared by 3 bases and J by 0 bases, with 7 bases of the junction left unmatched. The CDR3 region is CASSHSGQVVSGANVLTF. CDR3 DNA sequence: TGCGCCAGCAGTCACTCGGGACAGGTCGTCTCTGGGGCCAACGTCCTGACTTTC.

The CDR3 spells CASSLLGSSGNTIYF. The CDR3 DNA follows: TGCGCCAGCAGCTTGCTAGGAAGCTCTGGAAACACCATATATTTT. The chain has TRBV5-1 and TRBJ1-3; D gene ambiguous. This CDR3 is 15 amino acids long. Germline CDR1 reads SGHRS; CDR2 reads YFSETQ. Trimming left V 1 base short and J 0 bases short, with 8 bases between.

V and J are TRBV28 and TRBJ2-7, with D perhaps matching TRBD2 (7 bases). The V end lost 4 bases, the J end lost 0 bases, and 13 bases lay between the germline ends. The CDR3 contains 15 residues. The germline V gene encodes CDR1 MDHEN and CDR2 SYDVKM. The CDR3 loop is CASSSIGGRSYEQYF. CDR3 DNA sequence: TGTGCCAGCAGTTCAATCGGGGGGCGCTCCTACGAGCAGTACTTC.

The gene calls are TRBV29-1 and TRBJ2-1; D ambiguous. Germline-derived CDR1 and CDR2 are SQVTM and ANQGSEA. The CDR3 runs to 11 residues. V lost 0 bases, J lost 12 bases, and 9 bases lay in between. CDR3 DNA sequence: TGCAGCGTTGAAGAACTCCCAGGGCAGTTCTTC. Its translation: CSVEELPGQFF.

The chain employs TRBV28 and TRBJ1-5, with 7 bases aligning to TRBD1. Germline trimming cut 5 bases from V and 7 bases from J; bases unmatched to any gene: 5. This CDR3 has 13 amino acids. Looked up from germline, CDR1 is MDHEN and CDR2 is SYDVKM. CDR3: CASSPGGIQPQHF. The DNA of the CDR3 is TGTGCCAGCAGTCCAGGGGGGATCCAGCCCCAGCATTTT.

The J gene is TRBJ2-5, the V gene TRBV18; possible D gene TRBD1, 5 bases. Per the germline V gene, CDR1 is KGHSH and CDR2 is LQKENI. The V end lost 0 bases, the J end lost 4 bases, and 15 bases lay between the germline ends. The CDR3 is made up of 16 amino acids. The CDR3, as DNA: TGTGCCAGCTCACCACCGCTGGGCAGGGTCGGAGAGACCCAGTACTTC. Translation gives CASSPPLGRVGETQYF.

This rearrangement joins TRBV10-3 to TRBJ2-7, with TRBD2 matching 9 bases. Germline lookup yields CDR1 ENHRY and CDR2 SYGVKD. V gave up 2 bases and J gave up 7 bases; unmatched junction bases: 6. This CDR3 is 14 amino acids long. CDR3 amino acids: CAISERAGGEEQYF. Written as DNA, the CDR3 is TGTGCCATCAGTGAGAGAGCGGGAGGCGAGGAGCAGTACTTC.

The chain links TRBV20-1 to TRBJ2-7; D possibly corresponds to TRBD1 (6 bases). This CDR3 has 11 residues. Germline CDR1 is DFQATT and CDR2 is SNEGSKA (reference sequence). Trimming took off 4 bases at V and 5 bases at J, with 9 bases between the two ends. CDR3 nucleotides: TGCAGTGCTACCGGACAGCACGAGCAGTACTTC. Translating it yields CSATGQHEQYF.

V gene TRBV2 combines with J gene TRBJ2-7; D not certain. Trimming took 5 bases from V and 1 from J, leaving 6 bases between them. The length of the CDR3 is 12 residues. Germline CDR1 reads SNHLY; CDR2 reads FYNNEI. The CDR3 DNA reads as TGTGCCAGCAGTTTGACTTCCTACGAGCAGTACTTC. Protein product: CASSLTSYEQYF.

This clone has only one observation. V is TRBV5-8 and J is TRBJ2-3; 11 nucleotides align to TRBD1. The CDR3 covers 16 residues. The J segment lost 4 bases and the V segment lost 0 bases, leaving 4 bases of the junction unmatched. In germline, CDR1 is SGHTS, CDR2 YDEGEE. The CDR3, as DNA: TGTGCCAGCAGCTTGGGGACAGGGGGCGCGTCAGATACGCAGTATTTT. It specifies CASSLGTGGASDTQYF.